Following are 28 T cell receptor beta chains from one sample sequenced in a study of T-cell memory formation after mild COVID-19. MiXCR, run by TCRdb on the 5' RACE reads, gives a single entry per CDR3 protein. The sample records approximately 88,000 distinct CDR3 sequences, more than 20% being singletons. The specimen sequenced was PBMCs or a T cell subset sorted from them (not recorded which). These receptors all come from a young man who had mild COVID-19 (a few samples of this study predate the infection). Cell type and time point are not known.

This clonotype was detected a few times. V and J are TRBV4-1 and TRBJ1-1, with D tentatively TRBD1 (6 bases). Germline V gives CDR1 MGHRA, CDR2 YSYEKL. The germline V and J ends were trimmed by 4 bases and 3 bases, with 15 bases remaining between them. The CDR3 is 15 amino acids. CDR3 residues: CASSLTGSLDTEAFF. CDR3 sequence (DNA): TGCGCCAGCAGCCTTACAGGGTCCCTCGACACTGAAGCTTTCTTT.

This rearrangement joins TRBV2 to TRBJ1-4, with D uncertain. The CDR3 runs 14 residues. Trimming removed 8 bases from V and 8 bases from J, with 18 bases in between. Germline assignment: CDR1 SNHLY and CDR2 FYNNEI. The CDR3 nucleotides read TGTGCCAGCCGTTCGGGTCCCTCGGGAGAAAAACTGTTTTTT. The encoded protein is CASRSGPSGEKLFF.

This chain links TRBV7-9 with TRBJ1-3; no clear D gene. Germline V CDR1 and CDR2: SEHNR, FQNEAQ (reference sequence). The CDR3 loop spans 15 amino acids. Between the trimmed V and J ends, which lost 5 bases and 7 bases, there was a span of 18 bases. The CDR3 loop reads CASSLRDNRANTIYF. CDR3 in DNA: TGTGCCAGCAGCCTCCGTGACAACCGGGCCAACACCATATATTTT. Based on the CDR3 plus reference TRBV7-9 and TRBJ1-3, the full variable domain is DTGVSQNPRHKITKRGQNVTFRCDPISEHNRLYWYRQTLGQGPEFLTYFQNEAQLEKSRLLSDRFSAERPKGSFSTLEIQRTEQGDSAMYLCASSLRDNRANTIYFGEGSWLTVV.

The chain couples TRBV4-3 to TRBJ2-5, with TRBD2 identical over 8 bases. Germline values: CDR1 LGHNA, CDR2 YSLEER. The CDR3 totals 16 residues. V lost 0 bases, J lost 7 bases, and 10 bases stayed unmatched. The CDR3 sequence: CASSQDRGGALGTQYF. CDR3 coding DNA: TGCGCCAGCAGCCAAGATCGGGGGGGGGCCTTAGGGACCCAGTACTTC.

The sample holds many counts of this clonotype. The CDR3 spells CATSVGGPTGELFF. The CDR3 coding sequence is TGTGCCACCAGCGTAGGCGGGCCGACCGGGGAGCTGTTTTTT. The chain uses TRBV15 and TRBJ2-2, with a tentative D call TRBD2 (5 bases). Trimming removed 5 bases from V and 5 bases from J, with 12 bases in between. The germline gives CDR1 LNHNV, CDR2 YYDKDF (reference sequence). CDR3 length: 14 amino acids.

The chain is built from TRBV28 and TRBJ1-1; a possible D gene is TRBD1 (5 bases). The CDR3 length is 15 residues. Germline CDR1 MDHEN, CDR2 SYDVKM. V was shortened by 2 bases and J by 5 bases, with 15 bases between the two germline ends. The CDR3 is CASSLIVTGGTEAFF. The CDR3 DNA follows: TGTGCCAGCAGTTTAATCGTGACCGGGGGAACTGAAGCTTTCTTT.

CDR3 region: CASSPDSSGGPVEQYV. Written as DNA, the CDR3 is TGTGCCAGCAGCCCGGATTCGTCGGGGGGGCCCGTCGAGCAGTACGTC. V gene TRBV7-2 combines with J gene TRBJ2-7; 8 bases are a match to TRBD2. V dropped 5 bases and J dropped 6; count of bases not matched to a gene: 15. The CDR3 has 16 amino acids. CDR1 SGHTA and CDR2 FQGNSA come from the germline V gene.

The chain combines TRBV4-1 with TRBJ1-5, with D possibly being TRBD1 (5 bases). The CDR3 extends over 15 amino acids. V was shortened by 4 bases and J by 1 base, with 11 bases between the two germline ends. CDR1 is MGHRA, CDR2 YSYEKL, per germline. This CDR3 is CASSPREGSNQPQHF. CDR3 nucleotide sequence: TGCGCCAGCAGCCCCAGGGAGGGAAGCAATCAGCCCCAGCATTTT.

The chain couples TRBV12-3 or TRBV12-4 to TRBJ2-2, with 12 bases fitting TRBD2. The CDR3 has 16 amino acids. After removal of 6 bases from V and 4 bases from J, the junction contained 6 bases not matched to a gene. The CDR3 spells CASRPGTSGFTGELFF. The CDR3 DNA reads TGTGCCAGCAGGCCCGGGACTAGCGGGTTCACCGGGGAGCTGTTTTTT.

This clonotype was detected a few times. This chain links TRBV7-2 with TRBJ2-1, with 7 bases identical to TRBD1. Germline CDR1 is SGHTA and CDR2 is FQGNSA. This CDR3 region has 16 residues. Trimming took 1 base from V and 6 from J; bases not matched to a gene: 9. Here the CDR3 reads CASSLVGGIQGNEQFF. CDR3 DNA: TGTGCCAGCAGCTTAGTAGGGGGCATTCAGGGCAATGAGCAGTTCTTC.

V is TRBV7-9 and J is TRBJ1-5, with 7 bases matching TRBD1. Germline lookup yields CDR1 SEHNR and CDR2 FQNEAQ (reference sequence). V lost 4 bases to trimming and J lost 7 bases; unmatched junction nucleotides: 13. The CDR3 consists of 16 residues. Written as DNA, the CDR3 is TGTGCCAGCAGCTCAGAGACAGGGAGAATAGACCAGCCCCAGCATTTT. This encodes CASSSETGRIDQPQHF.

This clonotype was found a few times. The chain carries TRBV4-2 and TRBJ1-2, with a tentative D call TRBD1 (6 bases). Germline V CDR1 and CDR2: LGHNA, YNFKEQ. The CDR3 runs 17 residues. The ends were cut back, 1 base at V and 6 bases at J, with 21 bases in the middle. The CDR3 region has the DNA TGTGCCAGCAGCCAAGTTTTCCCTGCGAGGGGGACGGATGGCTACACCTTC. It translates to CASSQVFPARGTDGYTF.

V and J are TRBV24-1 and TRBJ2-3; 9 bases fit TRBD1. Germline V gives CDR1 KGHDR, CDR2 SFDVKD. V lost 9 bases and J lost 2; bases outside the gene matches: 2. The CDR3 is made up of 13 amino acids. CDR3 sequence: CATGTGNTDTQYF. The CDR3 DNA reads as TGTGCCACCGGGACAGGGAACACAGATACGCAGTATTTT.

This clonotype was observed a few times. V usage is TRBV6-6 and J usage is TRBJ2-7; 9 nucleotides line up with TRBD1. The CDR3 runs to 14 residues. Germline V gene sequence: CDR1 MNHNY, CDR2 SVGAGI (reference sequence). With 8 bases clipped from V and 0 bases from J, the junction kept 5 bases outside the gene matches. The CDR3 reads CASARDRASYEQYF. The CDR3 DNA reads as TGTGCCAGCGCCAGGGACAGGGCCTCCTACGAGCAGTACTTC.

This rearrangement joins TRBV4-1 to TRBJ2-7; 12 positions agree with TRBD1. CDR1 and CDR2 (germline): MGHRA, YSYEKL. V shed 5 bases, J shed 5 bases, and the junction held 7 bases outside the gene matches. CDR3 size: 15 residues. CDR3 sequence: CASSKPGQGADEQYF. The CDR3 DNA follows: TGCGCCAGCAGCAAGCCGGGACAGGGGGCTGACGAGCAGTACTTC.

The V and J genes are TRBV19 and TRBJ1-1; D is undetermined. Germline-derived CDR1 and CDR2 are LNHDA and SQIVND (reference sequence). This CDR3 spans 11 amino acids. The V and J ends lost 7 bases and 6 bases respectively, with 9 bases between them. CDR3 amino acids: CASMGLSEAFF. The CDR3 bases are TGTGCCAGTATGGGTCTCTCTGAAGCTTTCTTT.

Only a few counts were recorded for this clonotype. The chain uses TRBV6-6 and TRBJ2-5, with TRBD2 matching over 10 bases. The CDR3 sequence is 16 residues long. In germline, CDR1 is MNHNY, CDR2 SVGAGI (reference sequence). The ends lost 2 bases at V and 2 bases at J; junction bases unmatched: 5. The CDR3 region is CASSYKASGGQETQYF. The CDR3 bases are TGTGCCAGCAGTTACAAGGCTAGCGGGGGACAAGAGACCCAGTACTTC.

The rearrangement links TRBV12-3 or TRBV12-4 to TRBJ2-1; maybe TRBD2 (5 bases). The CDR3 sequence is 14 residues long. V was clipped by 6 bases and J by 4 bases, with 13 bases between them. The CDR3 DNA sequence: TGTGCCAGCAGGTCCTGGGAGCGGTACAATGAGCAGTTCTTC. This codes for CASRSWERYNEQFF.

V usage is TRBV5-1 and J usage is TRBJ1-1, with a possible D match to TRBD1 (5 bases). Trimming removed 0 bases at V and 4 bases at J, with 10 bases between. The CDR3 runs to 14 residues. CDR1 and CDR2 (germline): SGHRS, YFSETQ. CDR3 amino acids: CASSLAGASTEAFF. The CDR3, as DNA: TGCGCCAGCAGCTTGGCCGGGGCGAGCACTGAAGCTTTCTTT.

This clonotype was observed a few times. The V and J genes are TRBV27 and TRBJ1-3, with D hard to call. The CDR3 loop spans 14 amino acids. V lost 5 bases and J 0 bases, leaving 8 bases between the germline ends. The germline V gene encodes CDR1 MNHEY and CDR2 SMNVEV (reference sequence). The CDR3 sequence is CASSPYLSGNTIYF. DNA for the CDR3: TGTGCCAGCAGTCCCTATCTCTCTGGAAACACCATATATTTT.

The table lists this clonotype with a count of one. CDR3 DNA sequence: TGCGCCAGCAGCCAGGTCGGACTCCTCGCCGATACGCAGTATTTT. As protein: CASSQVGLLADTQYF. The chain carries TRBV4-1 and TRBJ2-3, with a weak D call TRBD2 (5 bases). Trimming shortened V by 3 bases and J by 6 bases, and 16 bases separated the two germline ends. The CDR3 contains 15 residues. Germline assignment: CDR1 MGHRA and CDR2 YSYEKL.

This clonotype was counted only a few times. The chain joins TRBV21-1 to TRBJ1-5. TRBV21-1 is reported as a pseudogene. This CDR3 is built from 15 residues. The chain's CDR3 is CASSKDPEVNQPQHF. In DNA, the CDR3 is TGTGCCAGCAGCAAGGATCCGGAAGTAAATCAGCCCCAGCATTTT.

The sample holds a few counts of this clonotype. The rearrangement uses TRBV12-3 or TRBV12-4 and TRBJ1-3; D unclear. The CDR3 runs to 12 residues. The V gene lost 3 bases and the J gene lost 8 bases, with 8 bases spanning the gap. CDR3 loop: CASSFPGDTIYF. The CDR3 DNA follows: TGTGCCAGCAGTTTCCCCGGGGACACCATATATTTT.

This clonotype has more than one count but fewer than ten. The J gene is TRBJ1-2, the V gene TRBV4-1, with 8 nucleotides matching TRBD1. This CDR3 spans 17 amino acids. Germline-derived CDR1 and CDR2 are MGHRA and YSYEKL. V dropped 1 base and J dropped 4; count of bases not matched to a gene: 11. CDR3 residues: CASSQAGTGWPGYGYTF. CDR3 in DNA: TGCGCCAGCAGCCAAGCCGGGACAGGATGGCCGGGCTATGGCTACACCTTC.

CDR3 sequence (DNA): TGTGCCAGCAGGAGAGATTACACAGATACGCAGTATTTT. Protein: CASRRDYTDTQYF. This rearrangement joins TRBV5-4 to TRBJ2-3; D remains ambiguous. This CDR3 has 13 residues. Trimming took off 5 bases at V and 2 bases at J, with 9 bases between the two ends. Per germline, CDR1 SGHNT and CDR2 YYREEE (reference sequence).

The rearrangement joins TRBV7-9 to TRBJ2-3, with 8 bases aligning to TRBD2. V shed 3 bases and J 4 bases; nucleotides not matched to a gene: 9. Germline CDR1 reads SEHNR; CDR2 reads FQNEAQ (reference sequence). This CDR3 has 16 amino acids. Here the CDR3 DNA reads TGTGCCAGCAGCTTGGGGGGACTAGGGTTAGCAGATACGCAGTATTTT. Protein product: CASSLGGLGLADTQYF.

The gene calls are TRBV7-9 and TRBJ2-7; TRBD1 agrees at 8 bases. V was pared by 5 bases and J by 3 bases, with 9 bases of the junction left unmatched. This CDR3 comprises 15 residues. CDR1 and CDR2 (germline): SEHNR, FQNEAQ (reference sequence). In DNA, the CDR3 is TGTGCCAGCAGCCTCGGACAGGGTCGACTCTACGAGCAGTACTTC. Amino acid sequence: CASSLGQGRLYEQYF.

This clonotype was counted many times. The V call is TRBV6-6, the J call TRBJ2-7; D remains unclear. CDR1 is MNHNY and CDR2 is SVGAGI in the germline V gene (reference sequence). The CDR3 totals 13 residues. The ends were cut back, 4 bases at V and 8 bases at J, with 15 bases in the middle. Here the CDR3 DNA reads TGTGCCAGCAGTTCAGGTGGTGTCCCGAAGCAGTACGTC. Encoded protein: CASSSGGVPKQYV.